This T cell receptor (beta chain) was profiled in a study of tissue T cells after allogeneic stem cell transplantation. Study-level information: Tissue samples with histologically apparent lymphocytes on H&E review were prioritized for sequencing. Study-wide results and limits: Blood and spleen captured only part of the tissue TCR repertoire. Motif-based clustering found tissue-specific repertoire signatures shared across patients, though few clones were shared. Anatomically similar tissues had similar TCR repertoires within each patient.

This clone turned up a few times. What it binds is unknown. Clones were read by immunoSEQ multiplex PCR, and TCRdb kept only the in-frame ones, dropping some. The sample records about 9,800 clones, 65% being singletons. The CDR3 extends over 13 amino acids. Germline CDR1 LNHDA, CDR2 SQIVND (reference sequence). V was shortened by 2 bases and J by 5 bases, with 9 bases between the two germline ends. The source is a male donor at least 60 years old with lung cancer. The input for sequencing was tissue from the stomach, taken at autopsy. The chain links TRBV19 to TRBJ1-2; unclear D gene. Here the CDR3 DNA reads TGTGCCAGTAGTATATTAGCGACTTATGGCTACACCTTC. It is translated as CASSILATYGYTF.